The rows below give T cell receptor beta chains drawn from one sample of a study of T cells in Graves' hyperthyroidism and ophthalmopathy. TCRdb called the multiplex PCR reads again in MiXCR, with one record for every CDR3 protein. The data hold a few hundred thousand distinct CDR3 sequences, with about 15% observed a single time. Material for sequencing was blood. The receptors were gathered from a woman in her twenties or thirties with Graves' hyperthyroidism. Both conserved end residues are part of each CDR3. The D gene is left open where the match is weak. Not all rows give a size; the values are once, few, many and, for expanded clones, a class.

size	J	D	V	CDR3	DNA
few	TRBJ2-2	NA	TRBV7-6	CASSLLLPGGTGELFF	TGTGCCAGCAGCTTACTTCTCCCCGGGGGCACCGGGGAGCTGTTTTTT
NA	TRBJ2-2	TRBD1	TRBV7-9	CASSPAQGAIPLFF	TGTGCCAGCAGCCCAGCACAGGGGGCAATTCCGCTGTTTTTT
many	TRBJ2-7	NA	TRBV27	CASSLGTIYEQYF	TGTGCCAGCAGTTTGGGTACCATTTACGAGCAGTACTTC
few	TRBJ2-1	TRBD2	TRBV5-1	CASSLIAGSYNEQFF	TGCGCCAGCAGCTTAATAGCGGGGTCCTACAATGAGCAGTTCTTC
NA	TRBJ2-7	NA	TRBV29-1	CSVSVQGFYEQYF	TGCAGCGTTTCAGTTCAGGGGTTCTACGAGCAGTACTTC
NA	TRBJ1-6	TRBD1	TRBV19	CASSIRTGSNSPLHF	TGTGCCAGTAGTATCAGGACAGGGAGCAATTCACCCCTCCACTTT
NA	TRBJ2-5	NA	TRBV28	CASSPTPGLYQETQYF	TGTGCCAGCAGCCCCACCCCGGGACTGTACCAAGAGACCCAGTACTTC
many	TRBJ2-7	TRBD2	TRBV27	CASSSTLSGSWYEQYF	TGTGCCAGCAGTTCCACCCTCAGCGGGAGTTGGTACGAGCAGTACTTC
few	TRBJ2-2	NA	TRBV18	CASSPTEGPVLFF	TGTGCCAGCTCACCGACAGAGGGCCCTGTGCTGTTTTTT
many	TRBJ2-1	TRBD2	TRBV20-1	CSAYPSGRIGNEQFF	TGCAGTGCTTACCCGAGCGGGAGGATTGGCAATGAGCAGTTCTTC
NA	TRBJ1-6	NA	TRBV6-2/TRBV6-3	CASSYPTDAGSPLHF	TGTGCCAGCAGTTACCCGACAGACGCTGGGTCACCCCTCCACTTT
NA	TRBJ1-2	NA	TRBV19	CASSAALGGGGGYTF	TGTGCCAGTAGTGCAGCCTTGGGGGGCGGCGGTGGCTACACCTTC
many	TRBJ2-7	TRBD2	TRBV3-1	CASSQRGSIYEQYF	TGTGCCAGCAGCCAGCGCGGGAGTATCTACGAGCAGTACTTC
many	TRBJ2-3	TRBD2	TRBV6-5	CASSYAGVAGVAQQYF	TGTGCCAGCAGTTACGCAGGGGTAGCGGGAGTTGCCCAGCAGTATTTT
NA	TRBJ2-7	TRBD2	TRBV9	CASSVGLAAHEQYF	TGTGCCAGCAGCGTAGGCCTAGCGGCACACGAGCAGTACTTC
many	TRBJ1-5	NA	TRBV5-1	CASSLEGGDQPQHF	TGCGCCAGCAGCTTGGAAGGGGGGGATCAGCCCCAGCATTTT
many	TRBJ2-5	TRBD1	TRBV2	CASSKDRGQGETQYF	TGTGCCAGCAGTAAAGACAGGGGGCAAGGAGAGACCCAGTACTTC
many	TRBJ1-1	NA	TRBV12-3/TRBV12-4	CASTTGGLEAFF	TGTGCCAGCACCACGGGGGGACTTGAAGCTTTCTTT
few	TRBJ1-5	NA	TRBV6-1	CASEMPSLNQPQHF	TGTGCCAGCGAAATGCCCTCACTCAATCAGCCCCAGCATTTT
few	TRBJ2-3	NA	TRBV29-1	CSVDRTNTDTQYF	TGCAGCGTTGACCGGACAAACACAGATACGCAGTATTTT
few	TRBJ2-1	TRBD2	TRBV3-1	CASSQWDYHILF	TGTGCCAGCAGCCAGTGGGACTACCATATCCTCTTC
many	TRBJ2-7	NA	TRBV6-6	CASSYVAASSYEQYF	TGTGCCAGCAGTTACGTAGCGGCAAGCTCCTACGAGCAGTACTTC
few	TRBJ2-7	TRBD1	TRBV11-2	CAGSLQGSRVSYEQYF	TGTGCCGGCAGCCTACAGGGGTCTAGGGTCTCCTACGAGCAGTACTTC
NA	TRBJ2-1	TRBD2	TRBV20-1	CSARSRTSGRAWEQFF	TGCAGTGCTCGCTCTCGGACTAGCGGGAGGGCCTGGGAGCAGTTCTTC
many	TRBJ1-2	NA	TRBV28	CASRALQVNYGYTF	TGTGCCAGCAGGGCACTCCAGGTTAACTATGGCTACACCTTC
few	TRBJ2-6	NA	TRBV27	CASAETGANVLTF	TGTGCCAGCGCGGAAACTGGGGCCAACGTCCTGACTTTC
NA	TRBJ2-2	NA	TRBV28	CASRIDRTANTGEPFF	TGTGCCAGCAGGATAGACAGGACCGCGAACACCGGGGAGCCGTTTTTT
many	TRBJ2-3	NA	TRBV18	CASSYTDGTDTQYF	TGTGCCAGCTCGTACACAGACGGCACAGATACGCAGTATTTT
NA	TRBJ1-2	NA	TRBV12-3/TRBV12-4	CASSIWGQGYTF	TGTGCCAGCAGTATTTGGGGTCAGGGCTACACCTTC
few	TRBJ2-7	NA	TRBV29-1	CSVGTLYEQYF	TGCAGCGTTGGTACTCTCTACGAGCAGTACTTC
many	TRBJ2-1	TRBD1	TRBV6-5	CASSYPGQGGNEQFF	TGTGCCAGCAGTTACCCTGGACAGGGTGGTAATGAGCAGTTCTTC
few	TRBJ2-1	TRBD2	TRBV5-1	CASSLAGGGNRNEQFF	TGCGCCAGCAGCTTGGCCGGGGGGGGCAATAGGAATGAGCAGTTCTTC
many	TRBJ1-1	NA	TRBV18	CASSLAAGGGTEAFF	TGTGCCAGCTCATTGGCTGCGGGCGGTGGCACTGAAGCTTTCTTT
once	TRBJ2-2	NA	TRBV9	CASSVGRAGTGELFF	TGTGCCAGCAGCGTAGGCAGGGCTGGCACCGGGGAGCTGTTTTTT
few	TRBJ2-6	TRBD1	TRBV20-1	CSARALPGTGPLSGANVLTF	TGCAGTGCTAGAGCCCTCCCAGGGACAGGGCCCCTCTCTGGGGCCAACGTCCTGACTTTC
once	TRBJ2-5	NA	TRBV27	CASSFWGAGGLETQYF	TGTGCCAGCAGTTTTTGGGGAGCCGGGGGCTTGGAGACCCAGTACTTC
many	TRBJ2-1	TRBD2	TRBV20-1	CSAREGTSASNEQFF	TGCAGTGCTAGGGAAGGGACTAGCGCCTCCAATGAGCAGTTCTTC
many	TRBJ2-7	NA	TRBV27	CASSLIGLASYEQYF	TGTGCCAGCAGTTTAATCGGCTTGGCCTCCTACGAGCAGTACTTC
few	TRBJ2-1	TRBD1	TRBV5-1	CASSFTVFGTADEQFF	TGCGCCAGCAGCTTCACTGTTTTCGGGACAGCCGATGAGCAGTTCTTC
many	TRBJ2-7	NA	TRBV20-1	CSASRGRSYEQYF	TGCAGTGCTAGTCGTGGCAGAAGCTACGAGCAGTACTTC
NA	TRBJ1-2	TRBD1	TRBV4-2	CASSRDTGGYYGYTF	TGTGCCAGCAGCCGAGATACAGGGGGCTACTATGGCTACACCTTC
few	TRBJ2-1	TRBD2	TRBV10-3	CAISEPSGRGNEQFF	TGTGCCATCAGTGAGCCTAGCGGGAGAGGAAATGAGCAGTTCTTC
NA	TRBJ1-5	NA	TRBV28	CASSPSRPGFQPQHF	TGTGCCAGCAGTCCTTCTCGGCCAGGGTTTCAGCCCCAGCATTTT
many	TRBJ1-5	NA	TRBV6-1	CASSEEEGGNQPQHF	TGTGCCAGCAGTGAAGAGGAGGGAGGCAATCAGCCCCAGCATTTT
NA	TRBJ2-1	TRBD2	TRBV11-3	CASSLGGRAIDEQFF	TGTGCCAGCAGCTTAGGGGGGAGGGCCATTGATGAGCAGTTCTTC
NA	TRBJ1-5	TRBD1	TRBV9	CASSVTVGQGRLRSNQPQHF	TGTGCCAGCAGCGTAACAGTGGGACAGGGACGGCTACGGAGCAATCAGCCCCAGCATTTT
many	TRBJ1-5	NA	TRBV3-1	CASSLPGRNSPQHF	TGTGCCAGCAGTCTTCCCGGGAGAAATTCGCCCCAGCATTTT
few	TRBJ2-1	NA	TRBV2	CASSEAVYGEQFF	TGTGCCAGCAGTGAAGCTGTATACGGTGAGCAGTTCTTC
NA	TRBJ2-3	NA	TRBV6-1	CASRTGLGTDTQYF	TGTGCCAGCAGGACGGGTCTCGGCACAGATACGCAGTATTTT
NA	TRBJ2-3	NA	TRBV10-3	CAINSAGHSDDTQYF	TGTGCCATCAACTCCGCGGGACATAGTGACGATACGCAGTATTTT
many	TRBJ1-5	TRBD1	TRBV20-1	CSADRGNQPQHF	TGCAGTGCCGACAGGGGCAATCAGCCCCAGCATTTT
NA	TRBJ2-7	TRBD2	TRBV4-2	CASRGTSGTAYEQYF	TGTGCCAGCAGGGGGACTAGCGGGACAGCTTACGAGCAGTACTTC
many	TRBJ2-7	TRBD1	TRBV28	CASSRTGAAYEQYF	TGTGCCAGCAGTCGGACAGGGGCCGCCTACGAGCAGTACTTC